The present TCR beta chain was sequenced within a study of T cell responses to AZD1222 COVID-19 vaccine (dated by TCRdb to the early 2020s). The study in broad terms: AZD1222 recipients given second doses at about 4 weeks or at about 12 weeks were pooled, since spike-specific TCR depth and breadth were not found to differ between the two schedules. TCR sequencing was performed for 230 to 250 trial participants, of whom around 210 were given two doses of AZD1222 and around 25 were given two doses of MenACWY control vaccine. Trial participants were enrolled into age subgroups of 18-55, 56-69 and 70-plus years, which contained 148, 28 and 57 TCR-sequenced participants, respectively.

According to the study, the label for this sample's time point signals: baseline before first vaccination. Samples from vaccinated people were obtained from the UK trials COV001 and COV002, which included a single-blind randomized controlled phase 2/3 trial of AZD1222 (ChAdOx1 nCoV-19) in healthy adults. For TCRbeta chain sequencing, PBMC samples from trial participants were taken at day 0 and at day 28 after the second dose. The CDR3 regions of human TCRbeta chains were analyzed by immunosequencing. In the source study's methods: Repertoire TCRs were checked for matches against a reference library of SARS-CoV-2-specific TCRs that had been generated using the MIRA antigen-specificity platform. Breadth was defined as the fraction of unique TCRs that were SARS-CoV-2-associated. Depth was defined as the fraction of total T cells that were SARS-CoV-2-associated. Using the MIRA data, each spike-specific TCR was mapped to the spike region that the TCR reacts to and placed in a CD4 or CD8 class. Log10-transformed breadth and depth values were compared by one-way ANOVA with Sidak's multiple comparisons tests. TCRdb provides this immuneACCESS table in a form limited to in-frame rearrangements. Some clones are lacking; in checked studies, under half of them reflect an unresolved V gene, and why the rest are absent is not known. V and J calls and clone size are as listed in that table; D and trimming were resolved from the DNA. The sample includes approximately 150,000 clones, with 80% to 90% observed a single time. 2.5% to 3% of the sample is in the top ten clones.

Broad study findings and their caveats: Spike-specific TCR breadth and depth rose significantly after two AZD1222 doses compared with day 0 and with MenACWY recipients. Because no day 14 peak-response samples were available, repertoires were characterized only after the peak T cell response. The vaccine-associated CD4 TCRs covered the entire spike protein, and the dominant responses fell in regions 160-218 and 743-854. The 56-69-year group was small, and its depth increase did not reach significance, likely because of low power. Most participants were white British and females outnumbered males, and the authors suggested that clonal diversity may have been underestimated. Conclusions about previously exposed vaccinees are limited, since just five or six AZD1222 recipients were seropositive for SARS-CoV-2 at baseline. Reportedly, close to half of the unique spike-specific TCRs recognized epitopes lying outside the regions that are mutated in the B.1.351 and B.1.1.7 variants.

CDR1 and CDR2, per the germline V gene (reference sequence), are SEHNR and FQNEAQ. Measured from the cysteine to the phenylalanine, the CDR3 is 15 residues long. Kept here is only the CDR3 DNA, which spans 45 bases and is read in frame from base 1. From V the trimming removes 5 bases and from J it removes 2 bases, while the gene matches leave 8 bases of the junction unaccounted for. Concerning this clone itself: The antigen it binds to is not known. Base qualities were left out, and no much larger clone turns up one base away.

The V and J segments used are TRBV7-9 and TRBJ1-2, and 7 junction bases match TRBD1. This TCR derives from an adult in good health. The material sequenced was peripheral blood, taken on day 0 of AZD1222 vaccination. This receptor carries the CDR3 CASSAQQQGNYGYTF. The DNA sequence is as follows: TGTGCCAGCAGCGCGCAACAACAGGGGAACTATGGCTACACCTTC.